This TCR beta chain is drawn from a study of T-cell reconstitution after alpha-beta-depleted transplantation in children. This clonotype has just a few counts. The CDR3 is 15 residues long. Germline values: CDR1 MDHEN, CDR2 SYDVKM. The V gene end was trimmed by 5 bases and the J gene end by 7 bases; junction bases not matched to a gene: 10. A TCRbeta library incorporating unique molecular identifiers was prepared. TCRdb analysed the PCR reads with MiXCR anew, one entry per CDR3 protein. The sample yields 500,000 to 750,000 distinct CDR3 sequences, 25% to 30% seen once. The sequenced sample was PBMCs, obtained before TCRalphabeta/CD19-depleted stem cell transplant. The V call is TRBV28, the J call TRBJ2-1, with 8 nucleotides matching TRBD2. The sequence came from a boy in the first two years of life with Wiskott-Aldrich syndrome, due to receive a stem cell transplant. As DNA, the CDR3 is TGTGCCAGCAGTCAAGCGGGAGTATCCGATAATGAGCAGTTCTTC. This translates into CASSQAGVSDNEQFF.